The 10 T cell receptor beta chains below come from one sample, sequenced in a study of OX40 agonist ivuxolimab in advanced cancers. The method was immunoSEQ multiplex PCR; TCRdb's version includes in-frame clones alone and lacks a portion of them. This table has some 78,000 clones, about 85% appearing once. The sample was CD4+ or CD8+ T cells sorted from blood, taken in a trial of the OX40 agonist ivuxolimab. These receptors all stem from an adult with an advanced solid tumor such as melanoma, head and neck, liver or kidney cancer.

V and J are TRBV15 and TRBJ1-5, with a possible D match to TRBD1 (5 bases). Germline assignment: CDR1 LNHNV and CDR2 YYDKDF (reference sequence). V lost 8 bases and J 4 bases, leaving 12 bases between the germline ends. The CDR3 loop spans 13 amino acids. The CDR3 here is CATGDGRNQPQHF. The CDR3 DNA reads as TGTGCCACCGGGGACGGACGAAATCAGCCCCAGCATTTT.

This clone showed up just once. V is TRBV19 and J is TRBJ2-4; D is unclear. The CDR3 totals 16 residues. Germline CDR1 is LNHDA and CDR2 is SQIVND (reference sequence). With 1 base removed from V and 0 bases from J, the gap between germline ends came to 10 bases. The CDR3 loop reads CASSIGDFLAKNIQYF. CDR3 nucleotide sequence: TGTGCCAGTAGTATAGGAGATTTCCTAGCCAAAAACATTCAGTACTTC.

This clone appeared once. The chain is built from TRBV6-5 and TRBJ1-1; unclear D gene. Germline V gene lookup returns CDR1 MNHEY and CDR2 SVGAGI. The CDR3 sequence is 15 residues long. Trimming took off 6 bases at V and 6 bases at J, with 20 bases between the two ends. CDR3 sequence: CASRTSTVKRAEAFF. Here the CDR3 DNA reads TGTGCCAGCAGAACCTCAACAGTGAAAAGAGCTGAAGCTTTCTTT.

The gene calls are TRBV7-9 and TRBJ1-2, with 7 bases identical to TRBD1. Losses at the gene ends were 1 base for V and 8 bases for J; bases not matched to a gene: 16. This CDR3 spans 17 amino acids. Germline-derived CDR1 and CDR2 are SEHNR and FQNEAQ (reference sequence). CDR3 region: CASSLGTVGTDPGGYTF. The CDR3 DNA reads TGTGCCAGCAGCTTAGGAACTGTGGGGACAGACCCGGGAGGCTACACCTTC.

This chain connects TRBV19 to TRBJ2-4, with 9 bases lining up with TRBD2. There are 14 residues in the CDR3. Losses at the gene ends were 6 bases for V and 7 bases for J; bases not matched to a gene: 7. The germline CDR1 and CDR2 sequences are LNHDA and SQIVND (reference sequence). CDR3 residues: CASRLAGDGNIQYF. Written as DNA, the CDR3 is TGTGCCAGTAGATTAGCGGGGGATGGGAACATTCAGTACTTC.

The chain combines TRBV2 with TRBJ1-5; D gene uncertain. The CDR3 sequence is 13 residues long. The germline V and J ends were trimmed by 7 bases and 0 bases, with 7 bases remaining between them. CDR1 and CDR2 (germline): SNHLY, FYNNEI. As DNA, the CDR3 is TGTGCCAGCAAACAAGATAGCAATCAGCCCCAGCATTTT. Amino acid sequence: CASKQDSNQPQHF.

The rearrangement links TRBV18 to TRBJ2-7, with no clear D. Germline CDR1 is KGHSH and CDR2 is LQKENI. V was trimmed by 0 bases and J by 3 bases, leaving 15 bases between them. CDR3 length: 16 amino acids. The CDR3 sequence: CASSPPNGQSYYEQYF. The CDR3 DNA reads TGTGCCAGCTCACCACCGAACGGCCAATCTTACTACGAGCAGTACTTC.

This chain links TRBV5-6 with TRBJ1-3; D is unresolved. This CDR3 spans 14 amino acids. V lost 2 bases to trimming and J lost 4 bases, with 10 bases between them. Germline lookup yields CDR1 SGHDT and CDR2 YYEEEE. The CDR3 DNA is TGTGCCAGCAGCTTCAGGACGGCGGGAAACACCATATATTTT. It specifies CASSFRTAGNTIYF.

The chain carries TRBV30 and TRBJ2-5, with TRBD2 identical over 10 bases. CDR3 length: 15 residues. Germline CDR1 reads GTSNPN; CDR2 reads SVGIG (reference sequence). V shed 1 base and J 5 bases; nucleotides not matched to a gene: 7. This CDR3 reads CAWSGGLAVRETQYF. For the CDR3, the DNA is TGTGCCTGGAGTGGCGGACTAGCGGTCCGGGAGACCCAGTACTTC.

This chain uses TRBV29-1 with TRBJ2-1; the match to TRBD2 covers 9 bases. Germline loops: CDR1 SQVTM, CDR2 ANQGSEA. V was clipped by 6 bases and J by 6 bases; unmatched bases: 3. CDR3 length equals 12 residues. The CDR3 is CSVGLAGNEQFF. The CDR3 DNA sequence: TGCAGCGTGGGACTAGCCGGCAATGAGCAGTTCTTC.